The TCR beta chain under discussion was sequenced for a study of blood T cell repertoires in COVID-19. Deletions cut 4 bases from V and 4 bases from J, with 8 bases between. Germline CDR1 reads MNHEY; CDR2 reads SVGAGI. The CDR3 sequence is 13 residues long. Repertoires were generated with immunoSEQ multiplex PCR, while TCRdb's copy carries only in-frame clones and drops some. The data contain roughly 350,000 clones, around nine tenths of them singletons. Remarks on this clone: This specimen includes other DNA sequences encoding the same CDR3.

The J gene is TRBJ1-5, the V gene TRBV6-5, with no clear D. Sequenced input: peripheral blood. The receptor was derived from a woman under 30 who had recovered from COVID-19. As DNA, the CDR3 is TGTGCCAGCAGTTCAGGAGGTAATCAGCCCCAGCATTTT. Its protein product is CASSSGGNQPQHF.